This T cell receptor (beta chain) emerged from a study of beta chain features in type 1 diabetes. Whole-study context: The patient and healthy donor groups were comparable for age, gender and cell yields. Overall study findings and caveats: Lower insertion and higher deletion counts appeared at VDJ junctions in type 1 diabetes patients. PCR might show a preference for shorter templates, equally across patients and controls. Moderate but significant shortening of TCRB CDR3s was recorded in all four CD4+ subsets from Type 1 diabetes patients.

Sequenced material consisted of expressed TCRB transcripts (all of the isolated RNA was reverse transcribed). The repertoire was sequenced with immunoSEQ multiplex PCR; TCRdb's copy has only in-frame clones and lacks some. The data contain about 210,000 clones, 11% of them singletons. The CDR3 has 13 residues. Germline V lookup: CDR1 GTSNPN, CDR2 SVGIG (reference sequence). V was trimmed by 0 bases and J by 2 bases, leaving 6 bases between them. As to this clone: Its antigen is currently unknown. The sample holds other DNA sequences that translate to the same CDR3.

Sequencing was done on a sample of central memory CD4+ T cells from blood. This sequence joins TRBV30 and TRBJ2-3; D unresolved. The TCR comes from a man in his late teens or twenties in good health. CDR3 loop: CAWSVGSTDTQYF. In DNA form, the CDR3 reads TGTGCCTGGAGTGTCGGGTCCACAGATACGCAGTATTTT. Full variable domain (remainder filled in from reference TRBV30 and TRBJ2-3): SQTIHQWPATLVQPVGSPLSLECTVEGTSNPNLYWYRQAAGRGLQLLFYSVGIGQISSEVPQNLSASRPQDRQFILSSKKLLLSDSGFYLCAWSVGSTDTQYFGPGTRLTVL.